These 16 T cell receptor beta chains share one sample of origin, sequenced in a study of Ad26.COV2.S vaccination and SARS-CoV-2 variants. Treatment in this sample: roughly 18 received Ad26.COV2.S at low or high dose, single or two shots; roughly five received placebo; per-sample allocation not given. All samples were drawn on day 63, counting from the first vaccine or placebo injection. Here immunoSEQ multiplex PCR was the method, and the copy in TCRdb shows in-frame clones only, minus some. The repertoire holds about 440,000 clones, with about 90% as singletons. This material consisted of peripheral blood, taken in a trial of Ad26.COV2.S vaccine versus placebo. These receptors all stem from a person between 18 and 65 years old who received the Ad26.COV2.S COVID-19 vaccine or a placebo.

The rearrangement links TRBV30 to TRBJ2-7, with D unclear. Trimming cost V 3 bases and J 1 base, with 4 bases left between them. Germline V gives CDR1 GTSNPN, CDR2 SVGIG (reference sequence). The CDR3 extends over 11 amino acids. CDR3 loop: CAWSGSYEQYF. The DNA for the CDR3 is TGTGCCTGGAGCGGGTCCTACGAGCAGTACTTC. Together with reference TRBV30 and TRBJ2-7, the CDR3 gives the full variable domain: SQTIHQWPATLVQPVGSPLSLECTVEGTSNPNLYWYRQAAGRGLQLLFYSVGIGQISSEVPQNLSASRPQDRQFILSSKKLLLSDSGFYLCAWSGSYEQYFGPGTRLTVT.

The chain links TRBV29-1 to TRBJ1-4, with D perhaps TRBD1 (5 bases). Trimming left V 4 bases short and J 7 bases short, with 13 bases between. CDR3 size: 13 residues. The V gene's germline CDR1 is SQVTM and CDR2 ANQGSEA. DNA of the CDR3: TGCAGCGTTGCGGGGGATATTGCTGAAAAACTGTTTTTT. Translated: CSVAGDIAEKLFF.

V usage is TRBV7-2 and J usage is TRBJ2-3; 12 bases agree with TRBD2. From germline, CDR1 is SGHTA and CDR2 FQGNSA. CDR3 size: 19 residues. Losses at the gene ends were 4 bases for V and 0 bases for J; bases not matched to a gene: 11. CDR3: CASSSEPGLAGASTDTQYF. CDR3 sequence (DNA): TGTGCCAGCAGCTCCGAACCGGGACTAGCGGGTGCCAGCACAGATACGCAGTATTTT.

The chain employs TRBV6-5 and TRBJ1-5; D remains ambiguous. The CDR3 covers 12 residues. V gave up 5 bases and J gave up 4 bases, with 6 bases separating them. The germline gives CDR1 MNHEY, CDR2 SVGAGI. The CDR3 DNA reads as TGTGCCAGCAGTCCGTTAAATCAGCCCCAGCATTTT. Its protein is CASSPLNQPQHF.

The gene calls are TRBV4-1 and TRBJ2-7; D remains unclear. Germline CDR1 and CDR2: MGHRA and YSYEKL. This CDR3 contains 16 residues. V lost 5 bases, J lost 3 bases, and 20 bases lay in between. The CDR3 DNA reads as TGCGCCAGCAGCGCTTTTCGGACGAGTCTAAGCTACGAGCAGTACTTC. This translates into CASSAFRTSLSYEQYF.

V usage is TRBV19 and J usage is TRBJ1-4; unclear D gene. The CDR3 runs to 14 residues. Trimming pared 2 bases from V and 6 bases from J, leaving 10 bases between. Germline V gene sequence: CDR1 LNHDA, CDR2 SQIVND (reference sequence). CDR3 protein: CASSIMAADEKLFF. The CDR3 DNA follows: TGTGCCAGTAGTATAATGGCCGCGGATGAAAAACTGTTTTTT.

The chain carries TRBV9 and TRBJ1-2, with D maybe TRBD1 (6 bases). CDR1 is SGDLS and CDR2 is YYNGEE in the germline V gene. Between the trimmed V and J ends, which lost 3 bases and 5 bases, there was a span of 17 bases. The CDR3 is 15 amino acids. The DNA for the CDR3 is TGTGCCAGCAGCGGAGCCCCGGGGGCTTGGTATGGCTACACCTTC. This sequence encodes CASSGAPGAWYGYTF.

The chain recombines TRBV19 with TRBJ1-2; TRBD1 agrees at 7 bases. The CDR3 extends over 15 amino acids. J gave up 0 bases and V 7 bases, and 8 bases lay outside the gene matches. The V gene's germline CDR1 is LNHDA and CDR2 SQIVND (reference sequence). The CDR3 DNA follows: TGTGCCAGTATGGGCGTGGACAGGCCTAACTATGGCTACACCTTC. Protein sequence: CASMGVDRPNYGYTF.

The CDR3 protein is CSVEREEETQYF. CDR3 DNA sequence: TGCAGCGTTGAGAGGGAGGAGGAGACCCAGTACTTC. The V call is TRBV29-1, the J call TRBJ2-5, with D possibly TRBD2 on 6 matching bases. From germline, CDR1 is SQVTM and CDR2 ANQGSEA. The CDR3 extends over 12 amino acids. V lost 3 bases and J 5 bases, leaving 10 bases between the germline ends.

V usage is TRBV7-9 and J usage is TRBJ2-1; D may be TRBD2 (5 bases). V gave up 2 bases and J gave up 7 bases, with 6 bases separating them. Germline V gene lookup returns CDR1 SEHNR and CDR2 FQNEAQ (reference sequence). The CDR3 spans 12 residues. The CDR3, as DNA: TGTGCCAGCAGCTTAACGGGAAATGAGCAGTTCTTC. It is translated as CASSLTGNEQFF. The complete variable domain, with remaining parts taken from reference TRBV7-9 and TRBJ2-1, reads DTGVSQNPRHKITKRGQNVTFRCDPISEHNRLYWYRQTLGQGPEFLTYFQNEAQLEKSRLLSDRFSAERPKGSFSTLEIQRTEQGDSAMYLCASSLTGNEQFFGPGTRLTVL.

The gene calls are TRBV20-1 and TRBJ2-1; D unclear. In germline, CDR1 is DFQATT, CDR2 SNEGSKA (reference sequence). V dropped 0 bases and J dropped 10 bases, with 7 bases sitting between them. The CDR3 has 11 amino acids. CDR3 in DNA: TGCAGTGCTAGAGATTGGCACGAGCAGTTCTTC. Translating it yields CSARDWHEQFF.

The rearrangement uses TRBV7-2 and TRBJ2-7, with 10 bases aligning to TRBD2. The CDR3 is 15 residues long. Germline V gives CDR1 SGHTA, CDR2 FQGNSA. V shed 5 bases and J 3 bases; nucleotides not matched to a gene: 7. The CDR3 DNA sequence: TGTGCCAGCAGCACAGCGGGAGGGCGAATCTACGAGCAGTACTTC. It encodes CASSTAGGRIYEQYF.

This chain links TRBV6-1 with TRBJ1-4, with 7 bases identical to TRBD1. V shed 0 bases, J shed 8 bases, and the junction held 6 bases outside the gene matches. Germline V gives CDR1 MNHNS, CDR2 SASEGT. The CDR3 runs to 15 residues. The DNA for the CDR3 is TGTGCCAGCAGTGAAGCGGCGGCAGGGGGAGAAAAACTGTTTTTT. Translated: CASSEAAAGGEKLFF.

The chain has TRBV2 and TRBJ2-1; perhaps TRBD1 as D (5 bases). In germline, CDR1 is SNHLY, CDR2 FYNNEI. CDR3 length: 13 amino acids. V was cut by 6 bases and J by 8 bases, with 14 bases left in between. CDR3 DNA sequence: TGTGCCAGCAGGGGGCATGGAGAGCATGAGCAGTTCTTC. It encodes CASRGHGEHEQFF.

The J gene is TRBJ2-3, the V gene TRBV27; 9 bases are shared with TRBD2. The length of the CDR3 is 15 residues. Germline lookup yields CDR1 MNHEY and CDR2 SMNVEV (reference sequence). The J segment lost 3 bases and the V segment lost 6 bases, leaving 7 bases of the junction unmatched. This CDR3 reads CASRVAGVRTDTQYF. The CDR3 bases are TGTGCCAGCAGGGTAGCGGGAGTGAGGACAGATACGCAGTATTTT.

The chain has TRBV30 and TRBJ1-4, with D perhaps TRBD1 (5 bases). Trimming shortened V by 3 bases and J by 5 bases, and 19 bases separated the two germline ends. The germline CDR1 and CDR2 sequences are GTSNPN and SVGIG (reference sequence). The CDR3 contains 16 residues. CDR3 residues: CAWSSPPGRRNEKLFF. The CDR3 DNA reads TGTGCCTGGAGCTCTCCCCCGGGACGGAGAAATGAAAAACTGTTTTTT.